This T cell receptor beta chain was sequenced in a study of T-cell reconstitution after alpha-beta-depleted transplantation in children. General observations from the study: It was reported that alpha-beta T cells came from several hundred expanded graft clones (about two months after transplant).

A few counts support this clonotype. The antigen is not known. Per germline, CDR1 SGDLS and CDR2 YYNGEE. V lost 0 bases to trimming and J lost 3 bases; unmatched junction nucleotides: 7. The CDR3 is 17 amino acids. TCRbeta library preparation incorporated unique molecular identifiers. TCRdb ran MiXCR on the PCR reads and lists one entry per CDR3 protein. Of around 440,000 distinct CDR3 sequences listed, around 16% are singletons. The TCR was taken from a boy under two years old who had a stem cell transplant for Wiskott-Aldrich syndrome, so the T cells may come from the graft donor. Material: PBMCs, mostly from graft donor cells, obtained 360 days after TCRalphabeta/CD19-depleted stem cell transplant. The chain uses TRBV9 and TRBJ2-2; TRBD1 matches 8 bases. The CDR3 sequence is CASSVAQGGRDTGELFF. The CDR3 bases are TGTGCCAGCAGCGTAGCACAGGGGGGCCGCGACACCGGGGAGCTGTTTTTT.